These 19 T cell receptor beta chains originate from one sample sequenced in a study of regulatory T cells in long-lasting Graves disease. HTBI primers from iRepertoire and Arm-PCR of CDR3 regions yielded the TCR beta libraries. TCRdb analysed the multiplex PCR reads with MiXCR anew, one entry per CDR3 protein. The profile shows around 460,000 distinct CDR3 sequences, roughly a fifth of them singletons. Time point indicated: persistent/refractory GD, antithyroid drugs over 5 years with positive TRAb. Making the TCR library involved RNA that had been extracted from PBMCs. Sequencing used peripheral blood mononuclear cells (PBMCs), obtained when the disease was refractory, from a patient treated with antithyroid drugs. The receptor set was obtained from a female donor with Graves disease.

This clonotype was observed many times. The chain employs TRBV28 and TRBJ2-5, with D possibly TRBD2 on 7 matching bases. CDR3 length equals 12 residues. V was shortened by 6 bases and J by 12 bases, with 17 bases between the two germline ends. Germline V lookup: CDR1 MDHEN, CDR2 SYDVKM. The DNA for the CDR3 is TGTGCCAGCAGCCAGGGGAGGGGATTGGAGTACTTC. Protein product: CASSQGRGLEYF.

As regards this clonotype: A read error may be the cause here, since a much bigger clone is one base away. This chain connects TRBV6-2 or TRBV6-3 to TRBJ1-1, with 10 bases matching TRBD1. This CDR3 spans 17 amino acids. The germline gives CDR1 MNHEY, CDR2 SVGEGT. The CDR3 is CASRYSGTGVGRTEAFF. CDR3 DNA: TGTGCCAGCAGGTACTCGGGGACAGGGGTTGGGAGGACTGAAGCTTTCTTT.

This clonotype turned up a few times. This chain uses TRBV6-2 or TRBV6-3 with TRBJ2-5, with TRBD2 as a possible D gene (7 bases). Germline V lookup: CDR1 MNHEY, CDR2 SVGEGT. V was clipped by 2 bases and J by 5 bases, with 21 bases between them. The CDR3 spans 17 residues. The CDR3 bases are TGTGCCAGCAGTTACAAGAGGACACTAGGGGGGGGCGAGACCCAGTACTTC. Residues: CASSYKRTLGGGETQYF.

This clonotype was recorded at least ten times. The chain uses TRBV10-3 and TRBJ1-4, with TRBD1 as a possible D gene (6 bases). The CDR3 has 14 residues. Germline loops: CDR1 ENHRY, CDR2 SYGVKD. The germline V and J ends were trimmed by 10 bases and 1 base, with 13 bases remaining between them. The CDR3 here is CATRDTETNEKLFF. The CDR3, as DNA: TGTGCCACCCGGGACACCGAAACTAATGAAAAACTGTTTTTT.

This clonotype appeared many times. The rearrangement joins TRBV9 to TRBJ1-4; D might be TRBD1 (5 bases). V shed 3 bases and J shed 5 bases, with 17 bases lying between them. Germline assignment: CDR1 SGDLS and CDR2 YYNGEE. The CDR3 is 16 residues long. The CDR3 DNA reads TGTGCCAGCAGCGAAGAGGGGAGGGAGACAAATGAAAAACTGTTTTTT. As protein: CASSEEGRETNEKLFF.

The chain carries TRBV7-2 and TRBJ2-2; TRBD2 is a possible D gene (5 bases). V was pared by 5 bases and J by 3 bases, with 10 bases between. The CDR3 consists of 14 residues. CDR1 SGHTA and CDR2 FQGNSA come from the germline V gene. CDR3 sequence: CASSRWGDTGELFF. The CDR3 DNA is TGTGCCAGCAGCCGATGGGGAGACACCGGGGAGCTGTTTTTT.

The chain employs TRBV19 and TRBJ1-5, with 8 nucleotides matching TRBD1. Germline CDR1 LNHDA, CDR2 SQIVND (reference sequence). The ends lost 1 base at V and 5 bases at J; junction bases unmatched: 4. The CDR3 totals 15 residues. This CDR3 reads CASSIGRGRDQPQHF. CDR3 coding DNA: TGTGCCAGTAGTATAGGCAGGGGGCGGGATCAGCCCCAGCATTTT.

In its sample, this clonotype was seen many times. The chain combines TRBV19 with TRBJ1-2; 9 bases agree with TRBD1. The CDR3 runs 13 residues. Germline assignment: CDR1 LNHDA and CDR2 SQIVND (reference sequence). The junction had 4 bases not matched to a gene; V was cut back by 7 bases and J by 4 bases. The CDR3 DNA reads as TGTGCCAGTAAGGACAGGGGTTTCTATGGCTACACCTTC. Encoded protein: CASKDRGFYGYTF.

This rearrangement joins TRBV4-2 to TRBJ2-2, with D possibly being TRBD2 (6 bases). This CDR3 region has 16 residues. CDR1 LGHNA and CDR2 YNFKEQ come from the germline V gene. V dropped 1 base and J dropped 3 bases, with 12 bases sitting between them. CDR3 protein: CASSQATSPYTGELFF. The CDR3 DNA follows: TGTGCCAGCAGCCAAGCTACTAGCCCCTACACCGGGGAGCTGTTTTTT.

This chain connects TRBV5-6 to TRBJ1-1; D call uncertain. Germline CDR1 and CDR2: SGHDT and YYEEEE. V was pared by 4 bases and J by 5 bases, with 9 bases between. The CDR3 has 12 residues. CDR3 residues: CASSGSATEAFF. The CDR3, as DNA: TGTGCCAGCAGCGGGAGTGCAACTGAAGCTTTCTTT.

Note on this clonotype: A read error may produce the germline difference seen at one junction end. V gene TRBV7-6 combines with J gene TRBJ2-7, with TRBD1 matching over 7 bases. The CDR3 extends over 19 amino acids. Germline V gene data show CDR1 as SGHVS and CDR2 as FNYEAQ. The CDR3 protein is CASSSSETRQGPNSYEQCF. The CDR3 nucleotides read TGTGCCAGCAGCTCCTCTGAGACCCGACAGGGACCTAACTCCTACGAGCAGTGCTTC.

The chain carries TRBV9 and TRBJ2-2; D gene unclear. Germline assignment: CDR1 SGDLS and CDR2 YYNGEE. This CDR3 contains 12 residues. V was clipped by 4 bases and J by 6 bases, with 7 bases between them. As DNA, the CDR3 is TGTGCCAGCAGCTGGCGTGCCGGGGAGCTGTTTTTT. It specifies CASSWRAGELFF.

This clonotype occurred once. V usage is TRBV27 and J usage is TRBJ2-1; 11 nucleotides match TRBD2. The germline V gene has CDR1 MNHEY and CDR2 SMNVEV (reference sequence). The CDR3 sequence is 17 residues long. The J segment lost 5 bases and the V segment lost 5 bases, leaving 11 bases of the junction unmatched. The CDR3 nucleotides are TGTGCCAGCAGTCTCTGGTCTAGCGGGGGGCCTGACAATGAGCAGTTCTTC. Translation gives CASSLWSSGGPDNEQFF.

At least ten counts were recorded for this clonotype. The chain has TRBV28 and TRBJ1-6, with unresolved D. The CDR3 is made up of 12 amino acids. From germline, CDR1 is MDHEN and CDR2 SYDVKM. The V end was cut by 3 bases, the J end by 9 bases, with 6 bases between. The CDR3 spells CASSFFSSPLHF. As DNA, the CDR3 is TGTGCCAGCAGTTTCTTCTCTTCACCCCTCCACTTT.

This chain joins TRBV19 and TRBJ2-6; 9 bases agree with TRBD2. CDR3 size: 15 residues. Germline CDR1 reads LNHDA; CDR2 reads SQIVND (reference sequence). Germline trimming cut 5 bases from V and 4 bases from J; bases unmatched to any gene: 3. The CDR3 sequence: CASSSGLAGANVLTF. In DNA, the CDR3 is TGTGCCAGTAGTTCCGGACTAGCGGGGGCCAACGTCCTGACTTTC. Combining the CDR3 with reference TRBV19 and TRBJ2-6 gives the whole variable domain DGGITQSPKYLFRKEGQNVTLSCEQNLNHDAMYWYRQDPGQGLRLIYYSQIVNDFQKGDIAEGYSVSREKKESFPLTVTSAQKNPTAFYLCASSSGLAGANVLTFGAGSRLTVL.

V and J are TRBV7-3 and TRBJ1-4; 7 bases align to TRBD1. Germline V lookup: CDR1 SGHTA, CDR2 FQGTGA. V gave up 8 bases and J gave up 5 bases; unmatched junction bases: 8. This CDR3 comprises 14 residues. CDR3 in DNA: TGTGCCAGCGATACAACAGGGGACAATGAAAAACTGTTTTTT. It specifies CASDTTGDNEKLFF. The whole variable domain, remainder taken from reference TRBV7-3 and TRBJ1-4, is GAGVSQTPSNKVTEKGKYVELRCDPISGHTALYWYRQSLGQGPEFLIYFQGTGAADDSGLPNDRFFAVRPEGSVSTLKIQRTERGDSAVYLCASDTTGDNEKLFFGSGTQLSVL.

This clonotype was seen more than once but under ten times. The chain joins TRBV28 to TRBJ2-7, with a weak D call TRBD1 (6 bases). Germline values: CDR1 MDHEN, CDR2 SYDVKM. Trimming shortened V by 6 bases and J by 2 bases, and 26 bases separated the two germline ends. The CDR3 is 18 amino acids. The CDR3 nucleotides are TGTGCCAGCAGCTTGCACAGGGTGGTTTCGGGATTCCCCTACGAGCAGTACTTC. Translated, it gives CASSLHRVVSGFPYEQYF. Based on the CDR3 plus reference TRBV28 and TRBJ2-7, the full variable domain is DVKVTQSSRYLVKRTGEKVFLECVQDMDHENMFWYRQDPGLGLRLIYFSYDVKMKEKGDIPEGYSVSREKKERFSLILESASTNQTSMYLCASSLHRVVSGFPYEQYFGPGTRLTVT.

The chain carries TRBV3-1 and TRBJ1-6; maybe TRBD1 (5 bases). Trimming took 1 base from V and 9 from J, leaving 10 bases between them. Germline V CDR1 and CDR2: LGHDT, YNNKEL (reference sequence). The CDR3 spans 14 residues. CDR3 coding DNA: TGTGCCAGCAGCCAAGTTCGGGGGTTTTCACCCCTCCACTTT. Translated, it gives CASSQVRGFSPLHF.

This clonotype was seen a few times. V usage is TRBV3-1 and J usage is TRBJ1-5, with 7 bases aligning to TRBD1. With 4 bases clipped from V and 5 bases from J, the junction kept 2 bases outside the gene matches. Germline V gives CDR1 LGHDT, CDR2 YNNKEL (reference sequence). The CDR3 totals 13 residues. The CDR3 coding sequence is TGTGCCAGCAGCCGTGGGACAGATCAGCCCCAGCATTTT. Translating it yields CASSRGTDQPQHF.